Below are 8 T cell receptor beta chains sequenced from a single sample in a study of OX40 agonist ivuxolimab in advanced cancers. Profiling relied on immunoSEQ multiplex PCR, and the TCRdb table lists in-frame clones only, not all of them. The sample lists 97,000 or so clones, 90% seen once, with roughly 0.16% in the top ten. The sample in question was CD4+ or CD8+ T cells sorted from blood, obtained in a trial of the OX40 agonist ivuxolimab. The receptors originated from an adult with an advanced solid tumor such as melanoma, head and neck, liver or kidney cancer.

The V call is TRBV28, the J call TRBJ2-1, with a possible D match to TRBD2 (6 bases). The V gene lost 3 bases and the J gene lost 1 base, with 19 bases spanning the gap. From germline, CDR1 is MDHEN and CDR2 SYDVKM. This CDR3 spans 18 amino acids. CDR3 sequence (DNA): TGTGCCAGCAGTTTGGATACAAAAATGGGGAGGTCCTACAATGAGCAGTTCTTC. This codes for CASSLDTKMGRSYNEQFF.

The chain carries TRBV25-1 and TRBJ1-6; D is ambiguous. The V gene's germline CDR1 is MGHDK and CDR2 SYGVNS. The CDR3 consists of 15 residues. Trimming shortened V by 1 base and J by 3 bases, and 7 bases separated the two germline ends. CDR3 loop: CASSESGHYNSPLHF. The CDR3 coding sequence is TGTGCCAGCAGTGAATCGGGTCACTATAATTCACCCCTCCACTTT.

Only a few counts were recorded for this clone. This chain uses TRBV29-1 with TRBJ1-2; D not certain. The CDR3 runs to 11 residues. Trimming took 4 bases from V and 4 from J, leaving 7 bases between them. Germline lookup yields CDR1 SQVTM and CDR2 ANQGSEA. In DNA, the CDR3 is TGCAGCGTTGGAAACTCCTATGGCTACACCTTC. Translation: CSVGNSYGYTF.

In its sample, this clone was seen a few times. The rearrangement joins TRBV5-1 to TRBJ2-1; D is unresolved. Germline CDR1 reads SGHRS; CDR2 reads YFSETQ. The CDR3 sequence is 14 residues long. Trimming cost V 2 bases and J 6 bases, with 12 bases left between them. The CDR3 coding sequence is TGCGCCAGCAGCTTTTACGCCAATGTCAATGAGCAGTTCTTC. Translated, it gives CASSFYANVNEQFF.

This CDR3 is CASSAGTDEQYF. CDR3 bases: TGTGCCAGCAGCGCCGGGACAGACGAGCAGTACTTC. The rearrangement links TRBV7-9 to TRBJ2-7, with 7 bases matching TRBD1. The CDR3 is 12 residues long. The J segment lost 5 bases and the V segment lost 5 bases, leaving 3 bases of the junction unmatched. Per germline, CDR1 SEHNR and CDR2 FQNEAQ (reference sequence).

The rearrangement uses TRBV29-1 and TRBJ2-5, with 10 bases aligning to TRBD2. V trimming: 7 bases; J trimming: 5 bases; junction bases outside the gene matches: 16. Germline values: CDR1 SQVTM, CDR2 ANQGSEA. This CDR3 is built from 16 residues. The CDR3 loop reads CSAQKWTSGVGETQYF. CDR3 DNA: TGCAGCGCCCAAAAATGGACTAGCGGAGTGGGGGAGACCCAGTACTTC.

V usage is TRBV2 and J usage is TRBJ1-6; no reliable D call. The CDR3 covers 17 residues. Germline loops: CDR1 SNHLY, CDR2 FYNNEI. Trimming cost V 5 bases and J 2 bases, with 16 bases left between them. The DNA for the CDR3 is TGTGCCAGCAGTCCTCGCGCAGCGAGGGCCTATAATTCACCCCTCCACTTT. Encoded protein: CASSPRAARAYNSPLHF.

This rearrangement joins TRBV6-6 to TRBJ2-4, with unresolved D. Germline CDR1 and CDR2: MNHNY and SVGAGI (reference sequence). The CDR3 sequence is 14 residues long. The ends were cut back, 5 bases at V and 8 bases at J, with 16 bases in the middle. The CDR3 reads CASSRVGVLDIQYF. The CDR3, as DNA: TGTGCCAGCAGTAGAGTTGGGGTATTAGACATTCAGTACTTC.